One and the same sample provided the 10 T cell receptor beta chains below, sequenced in a study of human T cells and chemical hapten exposure. TCRdb passed the RACE reads through MiXCR, listing each CDR3 protein once. This sample carries under 50,000 distinct CDR3 sequences, 3.7% of them seen once, and the ten largest clones take 5% to 7%. Time point reported: healthy volunteer bleed at 6 weeks. Someone pulled total RNA out of unfractionated whole blood. The sequencing sample was made of whole blood. The receptors come from a human donor in good health. Some clones in this sample may be carry-over from other donors' samples.

This clonotype appeared many times. The CDR3 nucleotides are TGTGCCAGCAGTTTAAGTGGAGAGGAGCAGTTCTTC. Translated, it gives CASSLSGEEQFF. The chain links TRBV28 to TRBJ2-1, with no clear D. Germline CDR1 is MDHEN and CDR2 is SYDVKM. The CDR3 spans 12 residues. V lost 2 bases and J 10 bases, leaving 9 bases between the germline ends.

This clonotype was seen at least ten times. This rearrangement joins TRBV29-1 to TRBJ1-1, with D possibly matching TRBD1 (6 bases). This CDR3 region has 16 residues. V was trimmed by 4 bases and J by 1 base, leaving 19 bases between them. Germline CDR1 SQVTM, CDR2 ANQGSEA. The CDR3 sequence is CSVGDHREAENTEAFF. CDR3 coding DNA: TGCAGCGTTGGAGACCACAGGGAGGCGGAGAACACTGAAGCTTTCTTT.

This clonotype occurred many times. This sequence joins TRBV7-2 and TRBJ2-7; 9 bases agree with TRBD1. The CDR3 has 14 residues. Trimming took 7 bases from V and 6 from J; bases not matched to a gene: 10. CDR1 SGHTA and CDR2 FQGNSA come from the germline V gene. The CDR3 DNA reads as TGTGCCAGCACCCTAAAACAGGGGGCTAGCGAGCAGTACTTC. Its protein product is CASTLKQGASEQYF.

The sample holds many counts of this clonotype. The rearrangement links TRBV5-1 to TRBJ2-7; 8 bases map to TRBD2. Germline V gene lookup returns CDR1 SGHRS and CDR2 YFSETQ. The CDR3 length is 13 residues. V trimming: 2 bases; J trimming: 3 bases; junction bases outside the gene matches: 1. The DNA of the CDR3 is TGCGCCAGCAGCTTCGGGACTAGCTACGAGCAGTACTTC. Its protein is CASSFGTSYEQYF.

In its sample, this clonotype was seen many times. V and J are TRBV11-2 and TRBJ2-5, with a weak D call TRBD2 (6 bases). Germline loops: CDR1 SGHAT, CDR2 FQNNGV. Between the trimmed V and J ends, which lost 3 bases and 7 bases, there was a span of 21 bases. The CDR3 spans 16 residues. CDR3 in DNA: TGTGCCAGCAGCTTGCGGGACTCCAATCTCCACGGGACCCAGTACTTC. Translated, it gives CASSLRDSNLHGTQYF.

There are a few counts of this clonotype. J is TRBJ1-1 and V is TRBV5-5, with D hard to call. CDR1 is SGHKS and CDR2 is YYEKEE in the germline V gene (reference sequence). V was clipped by 1 base and J by 3 bases, with 16 bases between them. This CDR3 spans 16 amino acids. This CDR3 is CASSLSGPPGDTEAFF. CDR3 DNA sequence: TGTGCCAGCAGCTTGTCCGGTCCACCCGGGGACACTGAAGCTTTCTTT.

CDR3 protein: CASSLTDRGALNTEAFF. The CDR3 coding sequence is TGTGCCAGTAGTCTTACGGACAGGGGGGCTCTGAACACTGAAGCTTTCTTT. V is TRBV19 and J is TRBJ1-1, with 10 bases matching TRBD1. CDR1 LNHDA and CDR2 SQIVND come from the germline V gene (reference sequence). Trimming at V came to 5 bases and at J to 0 bases, leaving 9 bases not matched to a gene. CDR3 length: 17 amino acids.

This clonotype was picked up many times. The chain recombines TRBV9 with TRBJ2-1; D possibly corresponds to TRBD2 (6 bases). Germline V gene sequence: CDR1 SGDLS, CDR2 YYNGEE. V was shortened by 0 bases and J by 7 bases, with 14 bases between the two germline ends. This CDR3 region has 15 residues. CDR3 sequence reads: CASSVAPLGGNEQFF. Written as DNA, the CDR3 is TGTGCCAGCAGCGTAGCCCCCCTTGGGGGGAATGAGCAGTTCTTC.

The chain carries TRBV30 and TRBJ1-5; D gene unclear. The CDR3 runs 12 residues. Germline assignment: CDR1 GTSNPN and CDR2 SVGIG (reference sequence). Trimming took 4 bases from V and 3 from J, leaving 7 bases between them. The CDR3 is CAWTTDNQPQHF. CDR3 DNA sequence: TGTGCCTGGACTACAGACAATCAGCCCCAGCATTTT.

By share of the sample, this clonotype is medium-sized. The chain employs TRBV6-4 and TRBJ2-2; 8 bases agree with TRBD2. The length of the CDR3 is 14 residues. Germline trimming cut 7 bases from V and 5 bases from J; bases unmatched to any gene: 6. Germline CDR1 is MRHNA and CDR2 is SNTAGT. CDR3 sequence (DNA): TGTGCCAGCAAAGCACTAGCGGAGACCGGGGAGCTGTTTTTT. Translating gives CASKALAETGELFF.